The following is a T cell receptor (beta chain) sequence with its context. The antigen is undetermined. The data were obtained in a study of lymphopenia after photon versus proton radiotherapy. Method: immunoSEQ multiplex PCR; TCRdb's copy keeps in-frame clones and lacks some. The table records approximately 30,000 clones, roughly four fifths of them present only once. J gave up 1 base and V 4 bases, and 3 bases lay outside the gene matches. The CDR3 has 14 residues. Germline-derived CDR1 and CDR2 are SGHTA and FQGNSA. Study-wide findings and caveats: Survival link was tested only in deceased patients; proton benefit remains a possibility. Proton therapy kept repertoires fairly stable, unlike photons, which gained effector/memory cells. After lymphocyte nadir, photon-treated repertoires showed oligoclonal expansion, especially CD8+ Temra. Larger post-nadir TCR diversity loss correlated inversely with survival in deceased patients.

The rearrangement joins TRBV7-2 to TRBJ1-1; 7 bases fit TRBD1. The sequence was collected from a woman aged 45-60 years with pancreatic cancer. The sample was peripheral blood, taken from a patient treated with photon-based radiotherapy. Written as DNA, the CDR3 is TGTGCCAGCAGCTCCGGGACAGCGAACACTGAAGCTTTCTTT. Protein: CASSSGTANTEAFF.